This TCR beta chain was retrieved from a study of cytomegalovirus exposure and HLA in healthy donors listed by TCRdb under 2017. About the full investigation: According to an earlier analysis of 450 to 650 of the donors, 200 million or so T cells yielded 120 million or so unique TCR beta sequences and less than 300 Gb of sequence data. A later genetic analysis used genome-wide SNP genotypes for 398 of the 666 donors, treating that subset as a discovery cohort. To decide whether each TCR beta V gene segment behaved as functional or pseudogenic, an earlier analysis of some 600 of the donors relied on high-throughput TCR beta sequencing. Because of strong linkage in the cohort, five DR-DQ haplotypes were treated as single units for association and clustering. The study aimed to test whether cataloging public T cell receptors could reveal signatures of past pathogen exposure. An early release that covered roughly 600 HLA-typed donors contained about 300 gigabases of sequencing data and tens of millions of unique TCR sequences. All discovery cohort repertoires had been generated on a single sequencing platform. Among about 370 genotyped donors of the cohort, an average of about 220,000 unique TCR beta nucleotide sequences was sequenced per donor, of which about 19% were non-productive. To predict cytomegalovirus infection status, the study combined high-throughput TCR immunosequencing, statistical association of individual TCRs with disease status, and machine learning. In addition to the first cohort of 500 to 850 subjects, a separate validation cohort of around 110 different subjects was used. A later analysis re-analyzed previously published TCR beta repertoires from 650 to 800 donors and added high-resolution HLA genotyping to study TCR occurrence patterns. Donor age, sex, ethnicity and CMV serostatus were compiled together with the repertoire data. Rather than using new phenotypic data, the later analysis identified candidate immune exposures from TCR beta sequences and from how often those sequences occurred across donors. The study used immunosequencing to profile the T cell repertoires of approximately 640 subjects and linked those repertoires to cytomegalovirus serostatus. The genetic ancestry cluster associated with self-reported Caucasian donors included about 84% of the 300 to 450 genotyped donors. Class I and class II HLA loci were covered by the typing at four-digit resolution. The number of donors typed differed by locus, with 629-630 for A, B, C, DRB1 and DQB1, around 500 for DQA1, some 570 for DPA1, and about 450 for DPB1.

Summary of the overall study and its limitations: This cohort had only TCR beta chains sequenced, and the lack of alpha or paired-chain data limited which features could be detected. A later analysis reported that several top co-occurrence clusters appeared linked to parvovirus B19, influenza, CMV and Epstein-Barr virus. Strong co-occurrence of HLA alleles, especially DR and DQ, made assigning TCR associations to individual alleles difficult. A further reported finding was that TCR beta sequences accurately predicted the HLA-A and HLA-B alleles for most subjects in the first cohort. An association between a missense DCLRE1C variant and V-gene and J-gene trimming of TCR beta chains was found in a later genetic analysis and replicated in an independent cohort. According to a later analysis, most CMV-associated TCR beta chains appeared to be HLA-restricted, and the HLA associations seemed to be driven largely by CMV exposure. Because counts were too low, about 18 rarely observed V segments, including chromosome 9 orphons, were excluded from the earlier analysis of 587 of the donors. Specific HLA alleles were associated with about 17,000 TCR beta sequences at a false discovery rate of 0.05 in a later analysis. A later genetic analysis reported fewer N-insertions in productive TCRs among donors in an Asian-associated ancestry cluster than the approximately 670-donor mean. In vitro tests confirmed that a few of the cytomegalovirus-associated TCR beta chains recognize cytomegalovirus antigens. The 87-base-pair reads could not distinguish some IMGT-functional V segments, including TRBV6-2 and TRBV6-3, so those segments were excluded. Immune exposure information for the cohort was limited to CMV serostatus. The study listed around 160 TCR beta chains as associated with cytomegalovirus. The classifier was reported to diagnose cytomegalovirus status with high specificity and sensitivity in both the original cohort and the validation cohort. Compared with equally common non-associated chains, HLA-associated TCR beta chains in a later analysis were more clonally expanded and had lower generation probabilities. Because some donors lacked HLA typing at each locus, the association tests relied only on the typed subset. Correlated functional status among segregating V segments might reflect linkage disequilibrium, but an unknown experimental factor could not be ruled out. In an earlier analysis of more than 450 of the donors, most TCR beta V segments were observed in productive rearrangements about 87% or about 30% of the time, broadly matching IMGT annotations. Across donors, most TCR sequences were observed very rarely, whereas some public TCRs were present in many individuals. In a later analysis, the rate of TCR association differed among HLA loci, with DRB1 alleles having the most associated TCRs and HLA-C alleles having the fewest. A group of highly shared sequence variants was considered likely to be a technical artifact of the sequencing pipeline. The authors suggested that the approach could potentially be extended to other disease states and immunological phenotypes. Sequencing depth was assumed to be roughly uniform across donors in the presence/absence analyses, though that assumption may not hold.

Library generation was performed with the immunoSEQ multiplex PCR assay. For the multiplex PCR, a mixture combining 60 forward primers for TCR Vbeta segments and 13 reverse primers for TCR Jbeta segments was used. A multiplex PCR assay on genomic DNA amplified the CDR3 region of rearranged TCR beta genes. On the Illumina HiSeq System, the amplified TCR beta libraries were sequenced as 87-base-pair reads. Under the source paper's analysis protocol: Across the 670 or so repertoires, a later analysis counted approximately 83 million unique TCR beta chains, around 11 million of which were shared by at least two donors. Raw reads were error-corrected and collapsed into unique sequences with a nearest-neighbor algorithm that merged closely related sequences to remove PCR and sequencing errors. Alignment of CDR3 sequences to IMGT reference sequences was used to assign V, D and J gene segments. For a sequence to be retained, a match of at least six nucleotides to both a V gene segment and a J gene segment was required. A rearrangement counted as productive if the CDR3 had no stop codons and remained in frame with V and J, and every other rearrangement counted as non-productive. Following IMGT convention, CDR3 was defined as the stretch from the second conserved V-encoded cysteine up to the conserved J-encoded phenylalanine. The earlier analysis of about 570 of the donors excluded any sequence lacking an unambiguous match to a single V gene segment. An earlier analysis of almost 600 of the donors classified V segments as functional when productive rearrangements were above 56.7% and as segregating when the standard deviation between donors was above 5%. A statistical classification framework was built to diagnose cytomegalovirus status from the catalog of TCR beta chain sequences. V and J gene assignment, in a later analysis, came from comparing TCR nucleotide sequences with IMGT/GENE-DB human TR gene sequences. In a later analysis, CDR3 sequences and most-parsimonious VDJ recombination scenarios were assigned using the TCRdist pipeline. In a later analysis, each TCR beta chain was defined by its CDR3 amino acid sequence together with its V-gene family, and reads lacking a unique V-gene family were excluded. To address suspected cross-contamination and a sequencing artifact, a later analysis removed over 500 highly shared, low-generation-probability nucleotide sequences. In a later analysis, a clonal expansion index was calculated for each public chain from normalized within-repertoire ranks of inferred template counts. In a later analysis, generation probabilities were computed with a VDJ recombination model fitted to out-of-frame rearrangements, and the resulting probabilities were checked against IGoR. Hypergeometric tests were used in a later analysis to score TCR-TCR, TCR-HLA and TCR-CMV co-occurrence, with a repertoire-size bias correction applied to the TCR pairs. In a later analysis, false discovery rates were estimated by permuting HLA or CMV assignments 20 times. A later analysis grouped co-occurring TCRs with DBSCAN, adding TCRdist sequence similarity when clustering within HLA-allele-positive subsets. Co-occurrence clustering excluded repertoires with fewer than 30,000 or more than 120,000 public chains, plus five with anomalous nucleotide sharing. Held by TCRdb, this immuneACCESS table contains in-frame sequences only and omits some clones. Under half of the omission traces to an unresolved V gene where checked; the cause of the rest is unknown. Clonal size and the V and J genes are those of that table, whereas D and trimming came from the DNA. This sample comprises roughly 150,000 clones, about 81% of them detected only once. Around 7% of the sample rests with the top ten.

Of note for this clone: Its antigen specificity is not known. Nothing much larger sits one base from this clone, and base qualities are not available.

As encoded in the germline V gene, CDR1 is SGHTS while CDR2 is YDEGEE. The junction shows trimming of 5 bases on V and 4 bases on J, plus 19 bases between the germline ends. From cysteine to phenylalanine, the CDR3 is 15 amino acids long. Only the CDR3 portion is preserved as DNA: 45 bases, with reading frame beginning at the first base. In total, 600 or so healthy bone marrow donors made up the cohort. At the time of sampling, every cohort member was nominally healthy, though immune exposures that went unrecorded were likely present. The donor was CMV seronegative and belonged to the group of approximately 320 seronegative cohort members. A peripheral blood sample was collected from each donor, and TCR beta sequencing was performed on peripheral blood mononuclear cells. The Qiagen DNeasy Blood Extraction Kit was used to extract genomic DNA from the blood cell samples.

The chain joins TRBV5-8 to TRBJ2-7, with a tentative D gene TRBD1 over 6 matching bases. Sequencing input: PBMCs. The clonotype originates from a man aged 25-40 years in good health and CMV-seronegative. The DNA reads TGTGCCAGCAGTCGGGGACCTACAGGGATGTACGAGCAGTACTTC. Its product reads: CASSRGPTGMYEQYF.